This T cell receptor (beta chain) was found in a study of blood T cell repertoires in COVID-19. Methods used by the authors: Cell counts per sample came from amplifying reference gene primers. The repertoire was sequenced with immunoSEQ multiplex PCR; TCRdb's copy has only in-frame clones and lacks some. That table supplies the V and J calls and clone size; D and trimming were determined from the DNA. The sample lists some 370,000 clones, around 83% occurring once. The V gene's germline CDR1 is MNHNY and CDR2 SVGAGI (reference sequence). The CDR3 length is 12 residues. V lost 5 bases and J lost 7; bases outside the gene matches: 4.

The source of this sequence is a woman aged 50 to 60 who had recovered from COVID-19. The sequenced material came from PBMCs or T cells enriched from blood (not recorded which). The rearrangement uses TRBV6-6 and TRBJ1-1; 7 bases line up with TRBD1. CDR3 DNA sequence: TGTGCCAGCAGTCACGGGACAGTTGAAGCTTTCTTT. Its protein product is CASSHGTVEAFF.